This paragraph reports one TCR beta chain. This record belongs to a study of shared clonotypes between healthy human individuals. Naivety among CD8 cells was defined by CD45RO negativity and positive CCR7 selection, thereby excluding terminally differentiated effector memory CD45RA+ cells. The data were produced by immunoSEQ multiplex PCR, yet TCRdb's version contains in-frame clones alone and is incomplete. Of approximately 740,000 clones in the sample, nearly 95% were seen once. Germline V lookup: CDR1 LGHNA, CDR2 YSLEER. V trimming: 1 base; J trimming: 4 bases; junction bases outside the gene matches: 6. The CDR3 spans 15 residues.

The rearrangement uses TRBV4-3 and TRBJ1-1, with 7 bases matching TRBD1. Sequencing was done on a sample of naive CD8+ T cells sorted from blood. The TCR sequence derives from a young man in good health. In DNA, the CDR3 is TGCGCCAGCAGCCAAGGGGCAGGGGGGGGCACTGAAGCTTTCTTT. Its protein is CASSQGAGGGTEAFF.